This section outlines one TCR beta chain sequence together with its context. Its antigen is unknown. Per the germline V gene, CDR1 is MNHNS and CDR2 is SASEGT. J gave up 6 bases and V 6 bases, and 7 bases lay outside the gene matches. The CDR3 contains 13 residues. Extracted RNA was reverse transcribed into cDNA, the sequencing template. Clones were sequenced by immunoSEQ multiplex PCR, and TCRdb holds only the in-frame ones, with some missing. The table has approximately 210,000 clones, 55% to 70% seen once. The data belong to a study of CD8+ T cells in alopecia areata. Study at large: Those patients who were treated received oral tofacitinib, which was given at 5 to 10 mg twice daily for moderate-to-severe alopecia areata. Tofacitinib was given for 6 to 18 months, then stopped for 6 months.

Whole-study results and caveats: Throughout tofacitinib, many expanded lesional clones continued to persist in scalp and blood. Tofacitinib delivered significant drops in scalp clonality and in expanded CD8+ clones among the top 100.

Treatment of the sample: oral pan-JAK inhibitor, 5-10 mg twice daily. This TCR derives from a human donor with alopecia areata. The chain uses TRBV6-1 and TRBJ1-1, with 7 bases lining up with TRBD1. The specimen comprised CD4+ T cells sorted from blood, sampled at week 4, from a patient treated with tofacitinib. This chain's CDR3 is CASRTTGAPEAFF. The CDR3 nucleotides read TGTGCCAGCAGGACTACAGGGGCCCCTGAAGCTTTCTTT.